The 6 T cell receptor beta chains in this list originate from one sample, sequenced in a study of T cells in tuberculosis. Some clones are missing from TCRdb's copy, which holds only in-frame ones; the method was immunoSEQ multiplex PCR. The sample contains roughly 34,000 clones, about 97% of which appear only once. The sample taken for sequencing was PBMCs. The receptors stem from a donor aged 10-35 years with latent tuberculosis or without tuberculosis infection.

The CDR3, as DNA: TGCGCCAGCAGCTTGGCGGGTGCAGGGGACACTGAAGCTTTCTTT. Its translation is CASSLAGAGDTEAFF. The chain uses TRBV5-1 and TRBJ1-1; weak D call: TRBD1 (6 bases). V was shortened by 0 bases and J by 3 bases, with 12 bases between the two germline ends. Looked up from germline, CDR1 is SGHRS and CDR2 is YFSETQ. The CDR3 has 15 residues.

J is TRBJ1-2 and V is TRBV19, with D possibly matching TRBD1 (5 bases). V was cut by 5 bases and J by 4 bases, with 8 bases left in between. Germline assignment: CDR1 LNHDA and CDR2 SQIVND (reference sequence). This CDR3 comprises 12 residues. The DNA for the CDR3 is TGTGCCAGTAGTTTTGGGGCCTATGGCTACACCTTC. It codes for CASSFGAYGYTF.

The J gene is TRBJ2-4, the V gene TRBV6-5, with 10 bases lining up with TRBD2. V lost 2 bases and J lost 7; bases outside the gene matches: 8. This CDR3 has 16 residues. Germline V gene sequence: CDR1 MNHEY, CDR2 SVGAGI. The CDR3: CASSYRSSGGSNIQYF. The CDR3, as DNA: TGTGCCAGCAGTTACCGTTCTAGCGGGGGATCGAACATTCAGTACTTC.

The rearrangement links TRBV30 to TRBJ1-1, with 8 bases lining up with TRBD1. Looked up from germline, CDR1 is GTSNPN and CDR2 is SVGIG (reference sequence). The CDR3 is 13 amino acids. The V segment lost 3 bases and the J segment 4 bases; nucleotides outside the gene matches: 4. The CDR3 DNA reads TGTGCCTGGAGACACGACAGGGGCACTGAAGCTTTCTTT. Its protein is CAWRHDRGTEAFF.

The chain uses TRBV9 and TRBJ2-3; D unresolved. CDR1 and CDR2 (germline): SGDLS, YYNGEE. Trimming pared 0 bases from V and 1 base from J, leaving 9 bases between. The CDR3 has 15 residues. The CDR3 DNA reads as TGTGCCAGCAGCGTAGCCTCCCGTCGCACAGATACGCAGTATTTT. It translates to CASSVASRRTDTQYF. Using reference TRBV9 and TRBJ2-3 for the parts outside the CDR3, the full variable domain is DSGVTQTPKHLITATGQRVTLRCSPRSGDLSVYWYQQSLDQGLQFLIQYYNGEERAKGNILERFSAQQFPDLHSELNLSSLELGDSALYFCASSVASRRTDTQYFGPGTRLTVL.

The table lists this clone with a count of one. V gene TRBV4-2 combines with J gene TRBJ1-1; D call uncertain. The V gene's germline CDR1 is LGHNA and CDR2 YNFKEQ. V lost 0 bases to trimming and J lost 11 bases, with 16 bases between them. The CDR3 is 14 residues long. Here the CDR3 reads CASSQDRDFGEAFF. In DNA form, the CDR3 reads TGTGCCAGCAGCCAAGATCGGGATTTCGGGGAGGCTTTCTTT.